This paragraph reports one T cell receptor (beta chain). Next came a second PCR, run for about 7 to 11 cycles, which used a sample-barcoded 5' primer along with a J-beta primer mix. A template-switch adaptor with 12 random nucleotides tagged each cDNA molecule. From the 5' RACE reads, TCRdb called clonotypes with MiXCR, one entry per CDR3 protein. The repertoire holds approximately 800,000 distinct CDR3 sequences, 46% seen once, with roughly 20% in the top ten. The sample is drawn from a study of blood T cells in healthy people across ages. The V gene's germline CDR1 is WSHSY and CDR2 SAAADI. J was trimmed by 7 bases and V by 8 bases; bases with no gene match: 14. The CDR3 spans 14 residues.

This chain joins TRBV10-2 and TRBJ2-7, with 7 bases that match TRBD2. Specimen: blood. This sequence was found in a man aged 80 or over in good health. CDR3 loop: CASRGVGSWDEQYF. The CDR3 nucleotides read TGCGCCAGCCGGGGGGTTGGGAGTTGGGATGAGCAGTACTTC.